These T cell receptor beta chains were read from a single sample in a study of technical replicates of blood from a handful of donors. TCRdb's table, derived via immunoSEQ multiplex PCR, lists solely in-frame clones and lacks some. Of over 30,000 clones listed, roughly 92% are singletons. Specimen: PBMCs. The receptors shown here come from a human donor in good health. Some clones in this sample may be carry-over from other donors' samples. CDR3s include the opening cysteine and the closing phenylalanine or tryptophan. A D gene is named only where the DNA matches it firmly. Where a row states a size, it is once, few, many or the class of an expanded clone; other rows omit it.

CASSPWTGNNEQFF,TGTGCCAGCAGCCCGTGGACAGGGAACAATGAGCAGTTCTTC,TRBD1,TRBV7-7,.,TRBJ2-1
CASSEGAGLSEQYF,TGTGCCAGCAGTGAGGGTGCCGGGTTGAGCGAGCAGTACTTC,.,TRBV2,.,TRBJ2-7
CASSQGTGVGGYTF,TGCGCCAGCAGCCAGGGGACAGGGGTTGGTGGCTACACCTTC,TRBD1,TRBV4-1,.,TRBJ1-2
CASSLRGSYGYTF,TGTGCCAGCAGTTTACGGGGGTCCTATGGCTACACCTTC,.,TRBV27,.,TRBJ1-2
CASSSLSQGSYEQYF,TGTGCCAGCAGTTCACTATCACAGGGAAGCTACGAGCAGTACTTC,.,TRBV6-1,.,TRBJ2-7
CATRGAGTGGYGYTF,TGTGCCACGAGGGGGGCCGGGACAGGGGGCTATGGCTACACCTTC,TRBD1,TRBV15,.,TRBJ1-2
CASSEGRLAKAETQYF,TGTGCCAGCAGTGAAGGAAGGCTAGCAAAGGCGGAGACCCAGTACTTC,.,TRBV2,.,TRBJ2-5
CASATGSYYEQYF,TGTGCCAGCGCGACAGGTTCGTACTACGAGCAGTACTTC,.,TRBV2,.,TRBJ2-7
CASSPQTGNEKLFF,TGTGCCAGCAGCCCTCAGACAGGGAATGAAAAACTGTTTTTT,TRBD1,TRBV7-8,.,TRBJ1-4
CAGPGVVGYTF,TGTGCCGGGCCGGGGGTGGTTGGCTACACCTTC,.,TRBV30,.,TRBJ1-2
CASSQGAGGPQETQYF,TGTGCCAGCAGCCAAGGAGCGGGGGGCCCTCAAGAGACCCAGTACTTC,TRBD2,TRBV4-2,.,TRBJ2-5
CASSFAAGQVGPQHF,TGTGCCAGCAGCTTTGCAGCGGGACAGGTTGGCCCCCAGCATTTT,TRBD1,TRBV7-9,.,TRBJ1-5
CAWGVWGSGEQYF,TGTGCCTGGGGGGTCTGGGGCTCAGGCGAGCAGTACTTC,.,TRBV30,.,TRBJ2-7
CASSQQGTGGEQYF,TGTGCCAGCAGCCAACAAGGGACTGGCGGCGAGCAGTACTTC,.,TRBV7-9,.,TRBJ2-7
CASTASGITDTQYF,TGTGCCAGCACGGCCAGCGGCATCACAGATACGCAGTATTTT,.,TRBV6-5,once,TRBJ2-3
CASSLAGRQETQYF,TGCGCCAGCAGCTTGGCGGGGAGACAAGAGACCCAGTACTTC,.,TRBV5-1,.,TRBJ2-5
CASSSGTGKNSPLHF,TGTGCCAGCAGTTCCGGGACAGGGAAAAATTCACCCCTCCACTTT,TRBD1,TRBV11-3,once,TRBJ1-6
CASSLLARDGELFF,TGCGCCAGCAGCTTACTAGCGCGGGACGGGGAGCTGTTTTTT,TRBD2,TRBV5-1,once,TRBJ2-2
CASSLSSRLSIQYF,TGTGCCAGCAGTTTATCTTCCAGGCTAAGCATTCAGTACTTC,.,TRBV27,.,TRBJ2-4
CASSLGLSSTGELFF,TGTGCCAGCAGCTTAGGATTGAGCTCCACCGGGGAGCTGTTTTTT,.,TRBV7-7,.,TRBJ2-2
CASSASGNTYEQYF,TGTGCCAGCAGCGCCTCGGGAAACACTTACGAGCAGTACTTC,.,TRBV9,.,TRBJ2-7
CASSQDHWSSYNSPLHF,TGCGCCAGCAGCCAAGATCATTGGAGCTCCTATAATTCACCCCTCCACTTT,.,TRBV4-1,.,TRBJ1-6
CASSLGQGQVLYF,TGTGCCAGCAGCTTAGGTCAAGGACAGGTTTTGTATTTT,TRBD1,TRBV7-2,.,TRBJ2-3
CAWSVPGQGIRSYTF,TGTGCCTGGAGTGTACCGGGACAGGGGATTAGGAGCTACACCTTC,TRBD1,TRBV30,.,TRBJ1-2
CAWSVLAGKGDTQYF,TGTGCCTGGAGTGTACTAGCGGGAAAGGGAGATACGCAGTATTTT,TRBD2,TRBV30,once,TRBJ2-3
CASSQEGDTTYNEQFF,TGTGCCAGCAGCCAAGAAGGGGACACAACATACAATGAGCAGTTCTTC,.,TRBV14,.,TRBJ2-1
CASSQLVISGGRDYEQYF,TGCGCCAGCAGCCAACTTGTTATTAGCGGGGGGCGAGACTACGAGCAGTACTTC,TRBD2,TRBV4-1,.,TRBJ2-7
CASSLTEGAPYNEQFF,TGTGCCAGCAGCCTCACTGAGGGAGCCCCCTACAATGAGCAGTTCTTC,.,TRBV11-1,.,TRBJ2-1
CASSPAGETYNEQFF,TGCGCCAGCAGCCCGGCGGGGGAGACCTACAATGAGCAGTTCTTC,TRBD2,TRBV5-1,.,TRBJ2-1
CASDPPGQGVAEQYF,TGTGCTAGTGACCCGCCGGGACAGGGGGTTGCCGAGCAGTACTTC,TRBD1,TRBV12-5,few,TRBJ2-7
CAGALGQYGYTF,TGTGCCGGGGCCCTGGGACAGTATGGCTACACCTTC,TRBD1,TRBV30,.,TRBJ1-2
CASSPRRGEAGYTF,TGTGCCAGCAGTCCCCGCAGGGGGGAGGCTGGCTACACCTTC,TRBD1,TRBV27,.,TRBJ1-2
CASSPWGGNEQYF,TGTGCCAGCAGCCCATGGGGGGGCAACGAGCAGTACTTC,.,TRBV5-6,few,TRBJ2-7
CASSPDTLSGNTIYF,TGTGCCAGCAGCCCCGACACTCTCTCTGGAAACACCATATATTTT,.,TRBV2,few,TRBJ1-3
CASRPGLAGSSEQFF,TGTGCCAGCAGACCGGGACTAGCGGGGAGTAGTGAGCAGTTCTTC,TRBD2,TRBV6-6,.,TRBJ2-1
CASSLVSGRSNYGYTF,TGTGCCAGCAGCTTAGTGAGCGGACGATCTAACTATGGCTACACCTTC,.,TRBV7-9,.,TRBJ1-2
CASSSRTSGRGAETQYF,TGTGCCAGCAGCTCCCGGACTAGCGGGAGAGGCGCGGAGACCCAGTACTTC,TRBD2,TRBV7-2,.,TRBJ2-5
CASSPSGGSYNEQFF,TGTGCCAGCAGCCCCTCCGGGGGTTCCTACAATGAGCAGTTCTTC,.,TRBV7-6,.,TRBJ2-1
CASSQGSGGARDTQYF,TGTGCCAGCAGCCAGGGTAGCGGGGGGGCCCGAGATACGCAGTATTTT,TRBD2,TRBV11-2,.,TRBJ2-3
CASSPRVGEQYF,TGTGCCAGCTCACCCAGGGTTGGCGAGCAGTACTTC,.,TRBV18,.,TRBJ2-7
CASRSGFEAFF,TGTGCCAGCCGATCGGGATTTGAAGCTTTCTTT,.,TRBV2,.,TRBJ1-1
CASSLLPGSYEQYF,TGTGCCAGCAGTCTCCTGCCAGGTTCCTACGAGCAGTACTTC,.,TRBV27,.,TRBJ2-7
CASSPLAGVRLNEQFF,TGTGCCAGCAGCCCGCTAGCGGGAGTGCGGTTAAATGAGCAGTTCTTC,TRBD2,TRBV6-4,.,TRBJ2-1
CASSASGGYNEQFF,TGCGCCAGCAGCGCCTCCGGGGGGTACAATGAGCAGTTCTTC,TRBD2,TRBV5-1,.,TRBJ2-1
CASSPGLAGGWETQYF,TGTGCCAGCAGTCCGGGACTAGCGGGAGGATGGGAGACCCAGTACTTC,TRBD2,TRBV7-9,.,TRBJ2-5
CASRTSGGTYNEQFF,TGTGCCAGCAGGACTAGCGGGGGGACCTACAATGAGCAGTTCTTC,TRBD2,TRBV6-5,.,TRBJ2-1
CAISVLAGGSYEQYF,TGTGCCATCAGTGTGCTAGCGGGGGGATCCTACGAGCAGTACTTC,TRBD2,TRBV10-3,.,TRBJ2-7